This T cell receptor (beta chain) was identified during a study of T cell repertoires in cytomegalovirus infection. Study background: Public TCR beta signatures provided an indication of both CMV infection and a matching HLA type.

Using its own MiXCR run on the reads, TCRdb lists one record per CDR3 protein. The top ten clones hold over 9% of a sample with some 130,000 distinct CDR3 sequences, 7% to 9.5% of them seen once. V was cut by 1 base and J by 0 bases, with 9 bases left in between. The CDR3 sequence is 15 residues long. CDR1 and CDR2 from the germline V gene are MGHDK and SYGVNS. In its sample, this clonotype was seen many times. This TCR came from a human donor in good health (CMV status not recorded). Some clones in this sample may be carry-over from other donors' samples. The specimen sequenced was PBMCs. This sequence joins TRBV25-1 and TRBJ2-5; a weak D match, TRBD2 (6 bases). The CDR3 sequence is CASSEWGEHQETQYF. DNA for the CDR3: TGTGCCAGCAGTGAATGGGGGGAACACCAAGAGACCCAGTACTTC.